This passage covers 27 T cell receptor beta chains from one sample sequenced in a study of cytomegalovirus exposure and HLA in healthy donors. Profiled with immunoSEQ multiplex PCR; TCRdb holds only in-frame clones, not every one. The sample consists of fewer than 400,000 clones, 88% of them appearing once. Sample: PBMCs. The receptor set was obtained from a man aged 25 to 45 in good health and CMV-seronegative.

J is TRBJ2-1 and V is TRBV27, with 8 bases that match TRBD1. Germline V CDR1 and CDR2: MNHEY, SMNVEV (reference sequence). The CDR3 loop spans 15 amino acids. The V and J ends lost 3 bases and 5 bases, in that order; junction bases with no gene match: 6. The CDR3 DNA reads as TGTGCCAGCAGTTTCCAGGGGGCGCCTAACAATGAGCAGTTCTTC. It yields the protein CASSFQGAPNNEQFF.

The V gene is TRBV25-1, the J gene TRBJ1-1, with D possibly being TRBD1 (5 bases). The germline CDR1 and CDR2 sequences are MGHDK and SYGVNS. Between the trimmed V and J ends, which lost 2 bases and 4 bases, there was a span of 8 bases. CDR3 size: 13 residues. CDR3 region: CASSEPGFTEAFF. The CDR3 bases are TGTGCCAGCAGTGAACCAGGGTTCACTGAAGCTTTCTTT.

The chain uses TRBV7-9 and TRBJ1-2; possible D gene TRBD1, 5 bases. Germline CDR1 reads SEHNR; CDR2 reads FQNEAQ (reference sequence). The CDR3 covers 13 residues. V lost 5 bases and J 5 bases, leaving 12 bases between the germline ends. The CDR3 bases are TGTGCCAGCAGCCTCCAGGGATTTTATGGCTACACCTTC. Amino acids: CASSLQGFYGYTF.

The rearrangement uses TRBV4-1 and TRBJ2-7; maybe TRBD2 (6 bases). CDR1 and CDR2 (germline): MGHRA, YSYEKL. This CDR3 is 14 amino acids long. V was trimmed by 5 bases and J by 2 bases, leaving 13 bases between them. In DNA, the CDR3 is TGCGCCAGCAGCTCCGGGAGTTTTCCCTACGAGCAGTACTTC. Its protein product is CASSSGSFPYEQYF.

The gene calls are TRBV2 and TRBJ2-5; D may be TRBD2 (6 bases). Germline V CDR1 and CDR2: SNHLY, FYNNEI. V shed 8 bases and J shed 4 bases, with 17 bases lying between them. The CDR3 spans 14 residues. CDR3 coding DNA: TGTGCCAGCTTCTTTTACGGGGGTGGAGAGACCCAGTACTTC. Protein sequence: CASFFYGGGETQYF. Variable domain in full (rest from reference TRBV2 and TRBJ2-5): EPEVTQTPSHQVTQMGQEVILRCVPISNHLYFYWYRQILGQKVEFLVSFYNNEISEKSEIFDDQFSVERPDGSNFTLKIRSTKLEDSAMYFCASFFYGGGETQYFGPGTRLLVL.

As DNA, the CDR3 is TGTGCCAGCAGCAGTGACAGGAACACTGAAGCTTTCTTT. Protein: CASSSDRNTEAFF. V gene TRBV7-2 combines with J gene TRBJ1-1, with D tentatively TRBD1 (5 bases). V was shortened by 5 bases and J by 1 base, with 8 bases between the two germline ends. The CDR3 contains 13 residues. Germline V gives CDR1 SGHTA, CDR2 FQGNSA.

This sequence joins TRBV14 and TRBJ2-7; D remains unclear. V lost 3 bases and J lost 0, with 6 bases in between. CDR3 length: 13 residues. Germline V lookup: CDR1 SGHDN, CDR2 FVKESK. CDR3 sequence (DNA): TGTGCCAGCAGCCACAAGAGCTCCTACGAGCAGTACTTC. Its protein product is CASSHKSSYEQYF.

This clone was seen a handful of times. The chain joins TRBV5-1 to TRBJ1-2; D might be TRBD1 (6 bases). Trimming stripped 7 bases from V and 14 bases from J, with 18 bases between. Germline-derived CDR1 and CDR2 are SGHRS and YFSETQ. This CDR3 contains 11 residues. CDR3 nucleotide sequence: TGCGCCAGCGGCTCCGGGACAAGTCCTACCTTC. It yields the protein CASGSGTSPTF.

This clone appeared a single time. The rearrangement uses TRBV4-1 and TRBJ1-2; D unresolved. CDR3 length: 13 amino acids. Germline V gene sequence: CDR1 MGHRA, CDR2 YSYEKL. Trimming removed 0 bases at V and 8 bases at J, with 10 bases between. The CDR3 DNA sequence: TGCGCCAGCAGCCAAGACTCTATGGTGGGCTACACCTTC. Residues: CASSQDSMVGYTF.

The chain is built from TRBV19 and TRBJ1-1, with D unclear. This CDR3 is 11 amino acids long. Germline V gene data show CDR1 as LNHDA and CDR2 as SQIVND (reference sequence). Trimming cost V 1 base and J 11 bases, with 8 bases left between them. The DNA for the CDR3 is TGTGCCAGTAGTATAGGCAGTGCCGCTTTCTTT. Translated: CASSIGSAAFF.

The chain joins TRBV10-3 to TRBJ2-3; 9 bases are shared with TRBD1. This CDR3 region has 14 residues. Germline-derived CDR1 and CDR2 are ENHRY and SYGVKD. The junction had 10 bases not matched to a gene; V was cut back by 7 bases and J by 8 bases. The CDR3 protein is CAIKGQGGEGTQYF. CDR3 sequence (DNA): TGTGCCATCAAGGGACAGGGAGGCGAAGGTACGCAGTATTTT.

The rearrangement links TRBV5-1 to TRBJ2-2, with 13 nucleotides matching TRBD2. This CDR3 is built from 17 residues. V lost 3 bases to trimming and J lost 1 base; unmatched junction nucleotides: 3. From germline, CDR1 is SGHRS and CDR2 YFSETQ. The CDR3 reads CASSSTSGGLNTGELFF. As DNA, the CDR3 is TGCGCCAGCAGCTCGACTAGCGGGGGGTTGAACACCGGGGAGCTGTTTTTT.

The rearrangement links TRBV5-5 to TRBJ2-4, with D perhaps matching TRBD1 (6 bases). The CDR3 has 14 residues. The germline CDR1 and CDR2 sequences are SGHKS and YYEKEE (reference sequence). V was shortened by 3 bases and J by 1 base, with 8 bases between the two germline ends. In DNA, the CDR3 is TGTGCCAGCAGCTCAACAGGGGCCAAAAACATTCAGTACTTC. Protein: CASSSTGAKNIQYF.

The rearrangement links TRBV6-1 to TRBJ1-1; TRBD1 is a possible D gene (5 bases). This CDR3 has 12 amino acids. Trimming stripped 7 bases from V and 8 bases from J, with 14 bases between. Germline V gene lookup returns CDR1 MNHNS and CDR2 SASEGT. The DNA for the CDR3 is TGTGCCAGCATGAGGAAGGGGATCGAAGCTTTCTTT. Translated, it gives CASMRKGIEAFF.

The genes are TRBV6-5 and TRBJ1-4; TRBD1 matches at 7 bases. The J segment lost 7 bases and the V segment lost 6 bases, leaving 5 bases of the junction unmatched. Germline CDR1 reads MNHEY; CDR2 reads SVGAGI. The CDR3 is made up of 13 amino acids. The DNA for the CDR3 is TGTGCCAGCAGAAAGACAGGGAGTGAAAAACTGTTTTTT. It codes for CASRKTGSEKLFF.

This clone has just a few counts. The chain is built from TRBV29-1 and TRBJ2-1; 11 positions match TRBD2. The CDR3 totals 13 residues. CDR1 and CDR2 from the germline V gene are SQVTM and ANQGSEA. V shed 7 bases and J 9 bases; nucleotides not matched to a gene: 8. CDR3 in DNA: TGCAGCGCGGCTAGCGGGGGGCCGGGTGAGCAGTTCTTC. Amino acids: CSAASGGPGEQFF.

V gene TRBV11-2 combines with J gene TRBJ1-1; 9 bases match TRBD1. The J segment lost 11 bases and the V segment lost 5 bases, leaving 6 bases of the junction unmatched. Germline V gene lookup returns CDR1 SGHAT and CDR2 FQNNGV. CDR3 length equals 12 residues. DNA of the CDR3: TGTGCCAGCAGCCAGGGACAGGGTTCGGCTTTCTTT. Protein: CASSQGQGSAFF.

This clone was seen more than once but under ten times. The chain is built from TRBV12-5 and TRBJ1-2, with 7 bases lining up with TRBD1. CDR3 length equals 13 residues. After removal of 3 bases from V and 7 bases from J, the junction contained 5 bases not matched to a gene. Germline V gives CDR1 LGHNT, CDR2 FRNRAP. The DNA of the CDR3 is TGTGCTAGTGGTTTTAGCACAGGGGTTGGCTACACCTTC. This translates into CASGFSTGVGYTF.

The chain joins TRBV7-2 to TRBJ2-3; no clear D. Germline V gene sequence: CDR1 SGHTA, CDR2 FQGNSA. Trimming cost V 5 bases and J 2 bases, with 11 bases left between them. CDR3 length: 14 amino acids. The CDR3 sequence is CASSLRLYTDTQYF. The CDR3 nucleotides are TGTGCCAGCAGCCTCCGACTCTACACAGATACGCAGTATTTT.

The chain links TRBV19 to TRBJ2-7; unclear D gene. Trimming stripped 4 bases from V and 0 bases from J, with 10 bases between. The CDR3 runs to 14 residues. CDR1 LNHDA and CDR2 SQIVND come from the germline V gene (reference sequence). The CDR3 nucleotides are TGTGCCAGTAGTAGAGGAGCAGTCTCCTACGAGCAGTACTTC. Protein sequence: CASSRGAVSYEQYF. The whole variable domain, filled in from reference TRBV19 and TRBJ2-7, reads DGGITQSPKYLFRKEGQNVTLSCEQNLNHDAMYWYRQDPGQGLRLIYYSQIVNDFQKGDIAEGYSVSREKKESFPLTVTSAQKNPTAFYLCASSRGAVSYEQYFGPGTRLTVT.

The rearrangement joins TRBV7-9 to TRBJ1-1, with unresolved D. CDR1 and CDR2 (germline): SEHNR, FQNEAQ (reference sequence). The CDR3 covers 12 residues. Trimming left V 5 bases short and J 5 bases short, with 9 bases between. In DNA form, the CDR3 reads TGTGCCAGCAGCCTCGGGAGGACTGAAGCTTTCTTT. Amino acids: CASSLGRTEAFF.

The sample holds one count of this clone. This chain uses TRBV7-2 with TRBJ2-5; TRBD1 might be the D (6 bases). Between the trimmed V and J ends, which lost 5 bases and 2 bases, there was a span of 9 bases. Germline V gene data show CDR1 as SGHTA and CDR2 as FQGNSA. The CDR3 has 13 residues. CDR3 bases: TGTGCCAGCAGCCCAGACAGGCAAGAGACCCAGTACTTC. Translated, it gives CASSPDRQETQYF.

V gene TRBV7-2 combines with J gene TRBJ2-7; 10 bases map to TRBD2. The CDR3 is 16 residues long. Germline V gene data show CDR1 as SGHTA and CDR2 as FQGNSA. Trimming took 1 base from V and 0 from J; bases not matched to a gene: 3. Here the CDR3 DNA reads TGTGCCAGCAGCTTAGGTAGCGGGGGGCTCTCCTACGAGCAGTACTTC. Residues: CASSLGSGGLSYEQYF.

This chain uses TRBV6-6 with TRBJ1-1, with D uncertain. Trimming removed 5 bases from V and 3 bases from J, with 16 bases in between. This CDR3 has 15 amino acids. Germline V gene data show CDR1 as MNHNY and CDR2 as SVGAGI (reference sequence). Written as DNA, the CDR3 is TGTGCCAGCAGTGGGCGGACTTTCTACTACACTGAAGCTTTCTTT. Protein product: CASSGRTFYYTEAFF.

V is TRBV7-9 and J is TRBJ2-5, with 11 bases fitting TRBD1. CDR3 size: 15 residues. Germline V gene data show CDR1 as SEHNR and CDR2 as FQNEAQ (reference sequence). The ends lost 5 bases at V and 5 bases at J; junction bases unmatched: 7. The CDR3 protein is CASSPRTGGIETQYF. CDR3 DNA: TGTGCCAGCAGCCCCAGGACAGGGGGCATCGAGACCCAGTACTTC. Based on the CDR3 plus reference TRBV7-9 and TRBJ2-5, the full variable domain is DTGVSQNPRHKITKRGQNVTFRCDPISEHNRLYWYRQTLGQGPEFLTYFQNEAQLEKSRLLSDRFSAERPKGSFSTLEIQRTEQGDSAMYLCASSPRTGGIETQYFGPGTRLLVL.

The chain is built from TRBV5-1 and TRBJ1-4, with D unresolved. The CDR3 loop spans 15 amino acids. Per germline, CDR1 SGHRS and CDR2 YFSETQ. V was trimmed by 0 bases and J by 7 bases, leaving 13 bases between them. The CDR3: CASSLEAGRGEKLFF. The DNA of the CDR3 is TGCGCCAGCAGCTTGGAGGCGGGGAGAGGTGAAAAACTGTTTTTT.

The chain combines TRBV23-1 with TRBJ1-5, with 11 bases that match TRBD1. TRBV23-1 belongs to the ORF category, with a function that is uncertain. The CDR3 extends over 20 amino acids. The V and J ends lost 0 bases and 5 bases, in that order; junction bases with no gene match: 15. The CDR3, as DNA: TGCGCCAGCAGTCAATCCAGGGACAGGGGGGGAGGATATTTCGATCAGCCCCAGCATTTT. It translates to CASSQSRDRGGGYFDQPQHF.